This T cell receptor beta chain was recorded in a study of yellow fever vaccine responses in identical twins listed by TCRdb under 2018. Regarding the complete study: In identical twins, the study followed T cell clones that responded to the vaccine with precision.

General findings and caveats noted by the study authors: The authors reported that the T cell response to vaccination in identical twins appeared partly convergent and partly personalized.

The CDR3 numbers 15 residues from cysteine through phenylalanine. Only CDR3 DNA is held: 45 bases, read in frame from base 1. The trim is 6 bases for V and 1 base for J, with a gap of 12 bases between the germline ends. From the germline V gene, CDR1 is MGHDK and CDR2 is SYGVNS. Libraries were constructed by RT-PCR. These reads were obtained on an Illumina HiSeq 2500. Using fastp at Q25 and MiXCR, TCRdb reprocessed the public reads and kept productive beta chains. Each record represents a unique CDR3 protein, reported with the most common genes and DNA among its rows. The sample table holds roughly 18,000 distinct CDR3 sequences, of which approximately 60% were seen once. Roughly 8.4% of the sample is taken by the ten largest. This clonotype was found a few times. Its antigen is currently not known. No qualities accompany the bases; no much larger clone lies one base away.

The chain couples TRBV25-1 to TRBJ2-2, with the D gene too uncertain to name. The source of this sequence is a woman between 18 and 30 years old who received the yellow fever vaccine. Donor details come from another sample of the same person, matched by shared clones. The source was T cells from blood (PBMCs), unsorted or a sorted subset (not recorded which), collected before or after yellow fever vaccination (not recorded which). At the DNA level, the sequence is TGTGCCAGCAGCGGATATCGCTGGAACACCGGGGAGCTGTTTTTT. Its protein reads: CASSGYRWNTGELFF. The entire variable domain, with the stretches around the CDR3 drawn from the reference TRBV25-1 and TRBJ2-2 proteins, is EADIYQTPRYLVIGTGKKITLECSQTMGHDKMYWYQQDPGMELHLIHYSYGVNSTEKGDLSSESTVSRIRTEHFPLTLESARPSHTSQYLCASSGYRWNTGELFFGEGSRLTVL.